This T cell receptor beta chain was identified during a study of blood T cells in healthy people across ages. This clonotype was counted many times. What it recognizes is unknown. One junction end disagrees with the germline gene, perhaps due to a read error. Germline V gives CDR1 SGHRS, CDR2 YFSETQ. The CDR3 has 13 amino acids. Sample-barcoded 5' priming and a J-beta primer mix drove a second PCR of 7 to 11 cycles. TCRdb re-derived calls from the 5' RACE reads in MiXCR, one entry per CDR3 protein. The table records about 1.7 million distinct CDR3 sequences, roughly 30% of them present only once. Study observations and caveats: Bulk PBMC profiling left naive and antigen-experienced comparisons inconclusive.

Sequences were obtained from blood. This sequence joins TRBV5-1 and TRBJ2-7; D might be TRBD1 (6 bases). This clonotype originated in a woman younger than 45 in good health. CDR3: CASSPGGMYEQYF. Here the CDR3 DNA reads TGTGCCAGCTCCCCTGGGGGCATGTACGAGCAGTACTTC.